The 6 T cell receptor beta chains reported below all come from one sample, sequenced in a study of blood T cell repertoires in COVID-19. Produced via immunoSEQ multiplex PCR; TCRdb's table is partial and in-frame only. The data contain around 92,000 clones, around 83% of them singletons. The sample was peripheral blood. The receptors originated from a woman aged 55-69 years in a cohort sampled during active or convalescent COVID-19.

This clone was recorded only once. The chain carries TRBV5-6 and TRBJ2-1, with 7 bases identical to TRBD2. The CDR3 length is 15 residues. CDR1 and CDR2 from the germline V gene are SGHDT and YYEEEE. With V trimmed by 4 bases and J by 10 bases, 14 bases remained unmatched. DNA of the CDR3: TGTGCCAGCAGCCCGGGACTACTTATAGCCCAGGAGCAGTTCTTC. Translating it yields CASSPGLLIAQEQFF.

The J gene is TRBJ2-5, the V gene TRBV9, with 8 positions matching TRBD1. The J segment lost 1 base and the V segment lost 2 bases, leaving 4 bases of the junction unmatched. CDR1 and CDR2 (germline): SGDLS, YYNGEE. This CDR3 is 15 amino acids long. DNA of the CDR3: TGTGCCAGCAGCGTCAGGGGGCTAATCCAAGAGACCCAGTACTTC. It yields the protein CASSVRGLIQETQYF.

The chain has TRBV15 and TRBJ2-7; a possible D gene is TRBD1 (5 bases). In germline, CDR1 is LNHNV, CDR2 YYDKDF (reference sequence). The CDR3 contains 16 residues. V lost 5 bases and J 3 bases, leaving 20 bases between the germline ends. The CDR3 bases are TGTGCCACCAGCCCTCCTCCCCGACAGTTCAACTACGAGCAGTACTTC. It encodes CATSPPPRQFNYEQYF.

The chain carries TRBV3-1 (or the pseudogene TRBV3-2) and TRBJ1-4; no reliable D call. V was cut by 1 base and J by 8 bases, with 8 bases left in between. CDR1 and CDR2 from the germline V gene are LGHDT and YNNKEL (reference sequence). The CDR3 loop spans 13 amino acids. CDR3 DNA sequence: TGTGCCAGCAGCCAAGTGGCGAGGGAAAAACTGTTTTTT. Translating it yields CASSQVAREKLFF.

The rearrangement links TRBV5-4 to TRBJ2-4, with 8 bases that match TRBD1. The CDR3 has 14 residues. Germline V gene sequence: CDR1 SGHNT, CDR2 YYREEE (reference sequence). V dropped 0 bases and J dropped 7; count of bases not matched to a gene: 3. The DNA for the CDR3 is TGTGCCAGCAGCTTGGCAGGGGGCTTGAACATTCAGTACTTC. Translated, it gives CASSLAGGLNIQYF.

A word on this clone: The junction departs from the called germline gene at one end, perhaps through a read error. The J gene is TRBJ2-3, the V gene TRBV7-7, with 7 bases lining up with TRBD1. The CDR3 length is 15 residues. Germline V gives CDR1 SSHAT, CDR2 FNYEAQ (reference sequence). The CDR3 here is CASSLTGALTDTQYF. In DNA, the CDR3 is TGTGCTAGCAGCCTTACAGGGGCGCTCACAGATACGCAGTATTTT.